This T cell receptor (beta chain) was observed in a study of cytomegalovirus exposure and HLA in healthy donors. Study-wide results and limits: According to a later analysis, TCR clusters from the first cohort tended to co-occur in the 90 to 150 validation repertoires. Cytomegalovirus status, reportedly, was diagnosed with high specificity and sensitivity by the classifier. Generally TCR sequences proved uncommon, though certain public TCRs appeared in numerous donors.

J was trimmed by 5 bases and V by 4 bases; bases with no gene match: 9. The CDR3 spans 15 residues. Germline V gene data show CDR1 as SGHKS and CDR2 as YYEKEE (reference sequence). The assay was immunoSEQ multiplex PCR, and TCRdb's table has in-frame clones only and misses some. The table lists 55,000 to 85,000 clones, 85% to 95% of them singletons. About this clone: Its antigen remains unidentified.

V gene TRBV5-5 combines with J gene TRBJ2-5, with 9 bases that match TRBD2. Sequenced: PBMCs. The source is a woman between 18 and 29 years old in good health and CMV-seronegative. The CDR3 protein is CASSPKWSGGETQYF. DNA of the CDR3: TGTGCCAGCAGCCCGAAGTGGAGCGGGGGGGAGACCCAGTACTTC.